A selection of T cell receptor beta chains follows, all from one sample in a study of glioma-infiltrating T cells. In TCRdb, the multiplex PCR reads were re-called with MiXCR into one record per CDR3 protein. The sample yields about 380,000 distinct CDR3 sequences, more than 35% seen once. The sample taken for sequencing was glioma tissue, nonneoplastic brain tissue, or PBMCs (not recorded which). These receptor sequences come from a human donor with low-grade glioma or glioblastoma, undergoing nonglioma brain surgery, or in good health (not recorded which). Each CDR3 is given with its conserved first and last residue. The D gene is left open where the match is weak. Clone size is shown for a subset of rows, as once, few, many or a class of expanded clone.

d_call | j_call | clone_size | v_call | cdr3_aa | cdr3_nt
TRBD2 | TRBJ2-7 | few | TRBV7-2 | CASSLGLGLEQYF | TGTGCCAGCAGCTTAGGTCTGGGACTAGAGCAGTACTTC
TRBD1 | TRBJ1-4 | - | TRBV4-2 | CASSHDRVANEKLFF | TGTGCCAGCAGCCATGACAGGGTGGCTAATGAAAAACTGTTTTTT
TRBD1 | TRBJ2-7 | - | TRBV11-2 | CASSLSGTAAPLHEQYF | TGTGCCAGCAGCTTATCAGGGACAGCCGCTCCCCTACACGAGCAGTACTTC
TRBD2 | TRBJ2-2 | - | TRBV4-1 | CASSQDRGLAGAGTGELFF | TGCGCCAGCAGCCAAGATAGGGGGCTAGCGGGAGCCGGCACCGGGGAGCTGTTTTTT
- | TRBJ2-5 | - | TRBV20-1 | CSARDGGGGTQYF | TGCAGTGCTAGAGATGGGGGGGGCGGGACCCAGTACTTC
TRBD2 | TRBJ2-5 | - | TRBV20-1 | CSARTSGRGRQETQYF | TGCAGTGCTCGGACTAGCGGGAGGGGTAGGCAAGAGACCCAGTACTTC
- | TRBJ2-2 | once | TRBV5-4 | CASNDGGIPRGGELFF | TGTGCCAGCAACGATGGGGGGATCCCACGAGGCGGGGAGCTGTTTTTT
- | TRBJ2-1 | many | TRBV28 | CASSGPSRGEQFF | TGTGCCAGCAGTGGACCCTCTCGGGGTGAGCAGTTCTTC
- | TRBJ2-3 | - | TRBV28 | CASSWSGRGTDTQYF | TGTGCCAGCAGTTGGTCGGGCCGCGGCACAGATACGCAGTATTTT
- | TRBJ1-3 | - | TRBV10-3 | CAISNRASSGNTIYF | TGTGCCATCAGTAACAGGGCGAGCTCTGGAAACACCATATATTTT
- | TRBJ2-7 | - | TRBV18 | CASSAGTRHEQYF | TGTGCCAGCTCCGCCGGGACCCGCCACGAGCAGTACTTC
- | TRBJ2-3 | - | TRBV3-1 | CASSHGDWRPDTQYF | TGTGCCAGCAGCCATGGGGACTGGAGGCCAGATACGCAGTATTTT
TRBD2 | TRBJ2-7 | few | TRBV4-1 | CASSQWPSGRVYEQYF | TGCGCCAGCAGCCAATGGCCTAGCGGGAGGGTCTACGAGCAGTACTTC